These 27 T cell receptor beta chains came from one sample sequenced in a study of tumor-infiltrating lymphocytes in primary liver carcinoma. Germline DNA was extracted alongside blood RNA, which was obtained from unsorted whole blood. From roughly 0.55 ug of total RNA, TCR beta-specific cDNA was reverse-transcribed using a constant-region primer. It was through three nested multiplex PCR rounds of slightly modified ARM-PCR that TCR beta libraries arose. TRBV1-TRBV30 forward and Cbeta reverse primers drove the first two roughly 10-cycle rounds. TCRdb ran MiXCR on the multiplex PCR reads and lists one entry per CDR3 protein. The data show a few hundred thousand distinct CDR3 sequences, about 50% seen once. Input material: peripheral blood. The receptors originated from a woman in her thirties with primary liver carcinoma and hepatitis B virus infection.

This clonotype was seen more than once but under ten times. J is TRBJ2-1 and V is TRBV6-5; 9 positions match TRBD2. Germline V gene lookup returns CDR1 MNHEY and CDR2 SVGAGI. This CDR3 contains 16 residues. Trimming removed 2 bases from V and 5 bases from J; junction bases left unmatched: 7. The CDR3 DNA reads TGTGCCAGCAGTTACGGGATAGCGGGAGTCGACAATGAGCAGTTCTTC. Amino acids: CASSYGIAGVDNEQFF.

In its sample, this clonotype was seen a few times. The rearrangement joins TRBV25-1 to TRBJ1-1; perhaps TRBD1 as D (5 bases). V dropped 6 bases and J dropped 4 bases, with 12 bases sitting between them. CDR1 MGHDK and CDR2 SYGVNS come from the germline V gene. The CDR3 consists of 13 residues. CDR3 DNA: TGTGCCAGCAGCGGTCCTGGGGGCACTGAAGCTTTCTTT. Translating gives CASSGPGGTEAFF.

For this clonotype: One junction end does not reproduce the germline sequence, and a read error may be involved. The genes are TRBV5-6 and TRBJ2-1; D may be TRBD2 (6 bases). The CDR3 spans 15 residues. CDR1 SGHDT and CDR2 YYEEEE come from the germline V gene. The CDR3 here is CASSGGLGPYNEQSF. Here the CDR3 DNA reads TGTGCCAGCAGCGGGGGACTGGGGCCTTACAATGAGCAGTCCTTC.

The chain couples TRBV7-8 to TRBJ1-1; D is undetermined. CDR1 is SGHVS and CDR2 is FQNEAQ in the germline V gene. The CDR3 runs to 13 residues. V was cut by 2 bases and J by 6 bases, with 10 bases left in between. The CDR3 nucleotides are TGTGCCAGCAGCTTAATGGTTGGGGCTGAAGCTTTCTTT. Its protein product is CASSLMVGAEAFF.

This clonotype was detected a few times. The chain employs TRBV28 and TRBJ2-7, with D possibly matching TRBD2 (6 bases). The V gene lost 8 bases and the J gene lost 1 base, with 9 bases spanning the gap. Germline V CDR1 and CDR2: MDHEN, SYDVKM. The CDR3 covers 12 residues. The CDR3 loop is CASVGTSYEQYF. CDR3 in DNA: TGTGCCAGCGTTGGGACTTCCTACGAGCAGTACTTC.

A few counts support this clonotype. V and J are TRBV6-1 and TRBJ1-5; D unclear. Trimming pared 8 bases from V and 0 bases from J, leaving 14 bases between. Germline loops: CDR1 MNHNS, CDR2 SASEGT. This CDR3 has 15 amino acids. As DNA, the CDR3 is TGTGCCAGCTGCGACCGAGTCCTTAGCAATCAGCCCCAGCATTTT. Translating it yields CASCDRVLSNQPQHF.

The CDR3 DNA is TGTGCCAGCAGCGAAGTGGGGAAGCAGTTCTTC. This sequence encodes CASSEVGKQFF. The V gene is TRBV11-2, the J gene TRBJ2-1; D is uncertain. CDR1 and CDR2 (germline): SGHAT, FQNNGV. V was cut by 5 bases and J by 11 bases, with 10 bases left in between. This CDR3 has 11 amino acids.

Concerning this clonotype: At one end the junction does not follow the germline gene, possibly because of a read error. The V call is TRBV4-2, the J call TRBJ2-3, with D perhaps given as TRBD1 or TRBD2 (5 bases each). The CDR3 is 15 amino acids. Germline assignment: CDR1 LGHNA and CDR2 YNFKEQ. The CDR3 DNA is TGTGCCGGCAGCATTTACCAGGGAGACACAGATACGCAGTGTTTT. As protein: CAGSIYQGDTDTQCF.

In regard to this clonotype: One end of the junction is discordant with germline, which a read error may explain. V gene TRBV4-3 combines with J gene TRBJ2-7; perhaps D is TRBD1 or TRBD2 (5 bases each). This CDR3 spans 16 amino acids. Germline V gene sequence: CDR1 LGHNA, CDR2 YSLEER. The CDR3 sequence: CTSGPRGERDAYEQYF. CDR3 DNA sequence: TGCACCAGCGGCCCCCGAGGGGAAAGGGATGCCTACGAGCAGTACTTC.

About this clonotype itself: This sequence may be a read error, since a much larger clone differs from it by one base. V and J are TRBV29-1 and TRBJ2-7, with a weak D call TRBD2 (6 bases). This CDR3 contains 16 residues. The germline V gene encodes CDR1 SQVTM and CDR2 ANQGSEA. CDR3 coding DNA: TGCAGCGCTGAAGATCGGAGGGACGGCCATGCCCACGAGCAGTACTTC. Translating it yields CSAEDRRDGHAHEQYF.

The V gene is TRBV6-6, the J gene TRBJ2-3; D assignment may be TRBD1 or TRBD2 (5 bases each). V was clipped by 9 bases and J by 2 bases, with 15 bases between them. The CDR3 is 14 amino acids. Germline V gives CDR1 MNHNY, CDR2 SVGAGI (reference sequence). The CDR3 loop reads CASTGLIYTDTQYF. The CDR3 DNA sequence: TGTGCCAGTACAGGACTTATCTACACAGATACGCAGTATTTT.

CDR3 sequence: CASSLDRMSYEQYF. CDR3 sequence (DNA): TGTGCCAGCAGTTTGGACAGAATGTCCTACGAGCAGTACTTC. This rearrangement joins TRBV28 to TRBJ2-7; a weak D match, TRBD1 (6 bases). Germline CDR1 reads MDHEN; CDR2 reads SYDVKM. Trimming stripped 3 bases from V and 1 base from J, with 10 bases between. The CDR3 loop spans 14 amino acids.

Concerning this clonotype: Its ends do not fully match the called genes, so a read error is possible. The chain joins TRBV13 to TRBJ2-1; D gene uncertain. Per germline, CDR1 PRHDT and CDR2 FYEKMQ (reference sequence). CDR3 size: 15 residues. Here the CDR3 DNA reads TGTGCCAGCGGCTTATCCCCGGCCTCCTACAATGAGCAGTCCTTC. This encodes CASGLSPASYNEQSF. Supplemented by reference TRBV13 and TRBJ2-1, the full variable domain reads AAGVIQSPRHLIKEKRETATLKCYPIPRHDTVYWYQQGPGQDPQFLISFYEKMQSDKGSIPDRFSAQQFSDYHSELNMSSLELGDSALYFCASGLSPASYNEQSFGPGTRLTVL.

This clonotype was seen repeatedly, ten times or more. This chain uses TRBV29-1 with TRBJ2-7; D perhaps matches TRBD2 (5 bases). This CDR3 spans 14 amino acids. Looked up from germline, CDR1 is SQVTM and CDR2 is ANQGSEA. V was shortened by 6 bases and J by 2 bases, with 17 bases between the two germline ends. The CDR3 sequence is CSVLSSGRTYEQYF. DNA of the CDR3: TGCAGCGTGCTGTCGAGCGGACGAACCTACGAGCAGTACTTC.

In its sample, this clonotype was seen a few times. The chain carries TRBV7-8 and TRBJ2-6; no reliable D call. CDR1 and CDR2 from the germline V gene are SGHVS and FQNEAQ. This CDR3 is 15 amino acids long. V was clipped by 1 base and J by 2 bases, with 6 bases between them. CDR3 in amino acids: CASSLGRPGANVLTF. The CDR3 coding sequence is TGTGCCAGCAGCTTAGGTCGTCCTGGGGCCAACGTCCTGACTTTC.

V is TRBV2 and J is TRBJ2-7; D not certain. The germline CDR1 and CDR2 sequences are SNHLY and FYNNEI. CDR3 length equals 15 residues. Trimming took off 4 bases at V and 0 bases at J, with 13 bases between the two ends. CDR3 protein: CASSVWTRVSYEQYF. CDR3 DNA: TGTGCCAGCAGTGTGTGGACCCGGGTCTCCTACGAGCAGTACTTC.

This clonotype was detected a few times. The chain recombines TRBV5-4 with TRBJ2-1; D is possibly TRBD1 (5 bases). Germline CDR1 and CDR2: SGHNT and YYREEE (reference sequence). V was cut by 2 bases and J by 3 bases, with 9 bases left in between. This CDR3 region has 14 residues. CDR3 sequence reads: CASSFRGIYNEQFF. CDR3 coding DNA: TGTGCCAGCAGCTTTAGGGGTATCTACAATGAGCAGTTCTTC.

This rearrangement joins TRBV4-3 to TRBJ2-1; 9 bases are a match to TRBD2. The ends lost 3 bases at V and 6 bases at J; junction bases unmatched: 6. Germline CDR1 LGHNA, CDR2 YSLEER. CDR3 length: 15 residues. DNA for the CDR3: TGCGCCAGCAGCCATTCTAGCGGGGCTAGCAATGAGCAGTTCTTC. This codes for CASSHSSGASNEQFF.

In DNA, the CDR3 is TGTGCCATCACCTTCCGTGAGCAAGGCACTGAAGCTTTCTTT. It encodes CAITFREQGTEAFF. The gene calls are TRBV11-2 and TRBJ1-1; D not certain. V was cut by 10 bases and J by 4 bases, with 19 bases left in between. Germline V CDR1 and CDR2: SGHAT, FQNNGV. The CDR3 length is 14 residues.

This clonotype was detected once. A read error may account for a junction end that differs from germline. V and J are TRBV11-2 and TRBJ1-2; D uncertain. There are 11 residues in the CDR3. Germline V lookup: CDR1 SGHAT, CDR2 FQNNGV. The CDR3 sequence is CTSSLDSGYTF. CDR3 coding DNA: TGTACCAGCAGCTTAGATAGTGGCTACACCTTC.

Comments on this clonotype: This may arise from a read error, as a much more abundant clone is one base away. The chain is built from TRBV7-9 and TRBJ1-6, with TRBD1 matching over 7 bases. Germline V lookup: CDR1 SEHNR, CDR2 FQNEAQ (reference sequence). The CDR3 runs to 15 residues. DNA of the CDR3: TGTGCCAGCAGCGTAGCAGAGGGGGGACAGTCACCCCTCCACTTT. Protein sequence: CASSVAEGGQSPLHF. The entire variable domain, with the rest obtained from reference TRBV7-9 and TRBJ1-6, is as follows: DTGVSQNPRHKITKRGQNVTFRCDPISEHNRLYWYRQTLGQGPEFLTYFQNEAQLEKSRLLSDRFSAERPKGSFSTLEIQRTEQGDSAMYLCASSVAEGGQSPLHFGNGTRLTVT.

This clonotype was seen ten or more times. The chain links TRBV14 to TRBJ2-3; D gene ambiguous. V lost 3 bases to trimming and J lost 10 bases, with 8 bases between them. This CDR3 region has 11 residues. Germline CDR1 SGHDN, CDR2 FVKESK. The CDR3 spells CASSQASPQYF. CDR3 nucleotide sequence: TGTGCCAGCAGCCAGGCTAGTCCGCAGTATTTT. The full variable domain, its missing parts supplied by reference TRBV14 and TRBJ2-3, is EAGVTQFPSHSVIEKGQTVTLRCDPISGHDNLYWYRRVMGKEIKFLLHFVKESKQDESGMPNNRFLAERTGGTYSTLKVQPAELEDSGVYFCASSQASPQYFGPGTRLTVL.

About this clonotype itself: Relative to the germline gene, one junction end is altered; a read error may explain this. The CDR3 sequence: CDSTRRRTIGNTIYF. In DNA, the CDR3 is TGTGACAGCACTCGACGAAGGACAATTGGAAACACCATATATTTT. The chain uses TRBV6-5 and TRBJ1-3; D is perhaps TRBD1 (5 bases). Germline lookup yields CDR1 MNHEY and CDR2 SVGAGI. The CDR3 is made up of 15 amino acids.

About this clonotype itself: A read error is likely, as this CDR3 ends without the conserved phenylalanine or tryptophan. The rearrangement uses TRBV12-3 or TRBV12-4 and TRBJ2-2; D gene uncertain. Deletions cut 3 bases from V and 3 bases from J, with 8 bases between. The CDR3 has 14 amino acids. The chain's CDR3 is CASSFGRDTGELFI. The CDR3 bases are TGTGCCAGCAGTTTCGGACGGGACACCGGGGAGCTGTTTATT.

This clonotype was seen many times. The chain uses TRBV4-1 and TRBJ2-3; 8 bases align to TRBD2. Germline values: CDR1 MGHRA, CDR2 YSYEKL. The CDR3 is 17 amino acids. Trimming took 0 bases from V and 3 from J; bases not matched to a gene: 8. The DNA for the CDR3 is TGCGCCAGCAGCCAAGATCCCAGCGGGAGTGCGACAGATACGCAGTATTTT. Its translation is CASSQDPSGSATDTQYF.

This clonotype has just a few counts. This rearrangement joins TRBV14 to TRBJ1-1; D is uncertain. Trimming shortened V by 10 bases and J by 4 bases, and 16 bases separated the two germline ends. In germline, CDR1 is SGHDN, CDR2 FVKESK. The CDR3 covers 13 residues. This CDR3 reads CATNPVVGTEAFF. In DNA, the CDR3 is TGTGCCACCAATCCTGTTGTGGGCACTGAAGCTTTCTTT.

This clonotype was counted between two and nine times. The V gene is TRBV12-3 or TRBV12-4, the J gene TRBJ2-6; 11 bases align to TRBD2. The CDR3 is made up of 20 amino acids. J lost 0 bases, V lost 3 bases, and 10 bases had no gene match. The CDR3 DNA sequence: TGTGCCAGCAGTTTCCTGTTTAGCGGGAGGGGGCTCTCTGGGGCCAACGTCCTGACTTTC. Protein: CASSFLFSGRGLSGANVLTF.